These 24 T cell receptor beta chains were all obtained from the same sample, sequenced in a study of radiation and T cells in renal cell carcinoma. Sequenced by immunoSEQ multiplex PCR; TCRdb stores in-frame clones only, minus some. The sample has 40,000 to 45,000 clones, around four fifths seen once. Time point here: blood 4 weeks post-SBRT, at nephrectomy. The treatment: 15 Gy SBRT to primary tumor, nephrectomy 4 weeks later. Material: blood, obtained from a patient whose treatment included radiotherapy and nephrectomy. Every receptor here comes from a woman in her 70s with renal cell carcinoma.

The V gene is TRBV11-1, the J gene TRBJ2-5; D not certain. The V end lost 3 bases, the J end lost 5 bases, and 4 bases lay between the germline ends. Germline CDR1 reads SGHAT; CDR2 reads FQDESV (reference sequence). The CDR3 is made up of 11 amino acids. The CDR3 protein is CASSFGETQYF. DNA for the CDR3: TGTGCCAGCAGCTTTGGTGAGACCCAGTACTTC.

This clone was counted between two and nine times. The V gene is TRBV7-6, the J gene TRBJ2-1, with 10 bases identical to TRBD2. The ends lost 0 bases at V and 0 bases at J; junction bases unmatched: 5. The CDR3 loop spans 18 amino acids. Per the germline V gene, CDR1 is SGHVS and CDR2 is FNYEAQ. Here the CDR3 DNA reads TGTGCCAGCAGCTTAGCTGCTAGCGGGAGTATCTCCTACAATGAGCAGTTCTTC. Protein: CASSLAASGSISYNEQFF.

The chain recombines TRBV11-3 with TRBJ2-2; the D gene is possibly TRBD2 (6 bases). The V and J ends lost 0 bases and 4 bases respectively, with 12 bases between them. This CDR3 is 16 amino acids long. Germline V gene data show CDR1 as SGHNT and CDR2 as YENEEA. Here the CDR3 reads CASSLEAGSTTGELFF. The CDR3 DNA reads TGTGCCAGCAGCTTAGAGGCGGGATCAACCACCGGGGAGCTGTTTTTT.

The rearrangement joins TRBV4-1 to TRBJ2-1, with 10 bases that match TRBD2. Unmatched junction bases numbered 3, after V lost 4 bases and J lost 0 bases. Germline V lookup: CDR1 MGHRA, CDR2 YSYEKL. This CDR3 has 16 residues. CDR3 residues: CASSPSSGSSYNEQFF. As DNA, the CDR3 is TGCGCCAGCAGCCCCTCTAGCGGGAGCTCCTACAATGAGCAGTTCTTC.

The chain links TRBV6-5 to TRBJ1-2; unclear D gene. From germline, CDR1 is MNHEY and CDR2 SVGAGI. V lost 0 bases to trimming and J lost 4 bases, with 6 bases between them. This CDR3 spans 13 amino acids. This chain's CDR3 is CASSYSQVYGYTF. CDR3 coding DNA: TGTGCCAGCAGTTACTCCCAAGTCTATGGCTACACCTTC.

The DNA of the CDR3 is TGTGCCAGCAGCCCTCGACAGGGGGCTACTGGGGCCAACGTCCTGACTTTC. This encodes CASSPRQGATGANVLTF. The chain links TRBV9 to TRBJ2-6; 10 nucleotides match TRBD1. This CDR3 is built from 17 residues. With 4 bases clipped from V and 2 bases from J, the junction kept 6 bases outside the gene matches. Germline V gene sequence: CDR1 SGDLS, CDR2 YYNGEE.

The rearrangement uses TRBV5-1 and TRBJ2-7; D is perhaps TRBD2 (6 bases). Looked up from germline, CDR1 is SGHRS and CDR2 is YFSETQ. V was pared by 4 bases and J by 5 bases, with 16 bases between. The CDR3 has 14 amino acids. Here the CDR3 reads CASSGTGTGNEQYF. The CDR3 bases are TGCGCCAGCAGCGGCACGGGGACTGGGAACGAGCAGTACTTC.

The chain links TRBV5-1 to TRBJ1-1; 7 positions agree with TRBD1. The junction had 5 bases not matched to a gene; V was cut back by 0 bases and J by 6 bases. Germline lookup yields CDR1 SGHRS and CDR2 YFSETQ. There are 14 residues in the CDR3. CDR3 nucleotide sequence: TGCGCCAGCAGCTTGGGAGGGGGCGCGGCTGAAGCTTTCTTT. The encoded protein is CASSLGGGAAEAFF.

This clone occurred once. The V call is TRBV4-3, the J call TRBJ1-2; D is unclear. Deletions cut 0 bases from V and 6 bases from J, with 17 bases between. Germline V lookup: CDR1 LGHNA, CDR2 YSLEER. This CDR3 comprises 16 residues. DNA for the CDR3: TGCGCCAGCAGCCAAGAAAGGGTATGGGCAGCCAATGGCTACACCTTC. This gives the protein CASSQERVWAANGYTF.

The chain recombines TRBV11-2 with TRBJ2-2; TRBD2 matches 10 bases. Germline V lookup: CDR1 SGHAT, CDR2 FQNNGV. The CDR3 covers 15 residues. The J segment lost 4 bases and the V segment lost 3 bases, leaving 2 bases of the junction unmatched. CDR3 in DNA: TGTGCCAGCAGCTTCTTAGCGGGGGGCACCGGGGAGCTGTTTTTT. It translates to CASSFLAGGTGELFF.

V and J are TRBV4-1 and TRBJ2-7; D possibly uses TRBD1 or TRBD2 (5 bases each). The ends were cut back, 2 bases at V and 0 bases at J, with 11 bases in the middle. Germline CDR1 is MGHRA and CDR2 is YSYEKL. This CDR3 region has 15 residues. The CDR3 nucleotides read TGCGCCAGCAGCCAACCTACCGGGGCCTCCTACGAGCAGTACTTC. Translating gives CASSQPTGASYEQYF.

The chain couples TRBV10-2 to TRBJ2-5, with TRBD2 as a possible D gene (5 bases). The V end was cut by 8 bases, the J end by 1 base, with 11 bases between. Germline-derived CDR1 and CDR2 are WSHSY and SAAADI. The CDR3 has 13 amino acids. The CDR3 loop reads CASGLPPQETQYF. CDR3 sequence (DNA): TGCGCCAGCGGACTTCCCCCCCAAGAGACCCAGTACTTC.

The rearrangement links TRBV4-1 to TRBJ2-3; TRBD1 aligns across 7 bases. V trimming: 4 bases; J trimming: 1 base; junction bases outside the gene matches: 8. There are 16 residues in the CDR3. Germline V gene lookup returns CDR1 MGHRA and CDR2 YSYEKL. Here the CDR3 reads CASSPFRDSRTDTQYF. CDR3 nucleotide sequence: TGCGCCAGCAGCCCATTCCGGGACAGTCGCACAGATACGCAGTATTTT.

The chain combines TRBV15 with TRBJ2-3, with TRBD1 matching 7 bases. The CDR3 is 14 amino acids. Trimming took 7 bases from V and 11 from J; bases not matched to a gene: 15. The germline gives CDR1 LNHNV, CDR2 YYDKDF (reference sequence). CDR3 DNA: TGTGCCACCAATAAGGGGTCAGGGGGTCTTTTGCAGTATTTT. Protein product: CATNKGSGGLLQYF. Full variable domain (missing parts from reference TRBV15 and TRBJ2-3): DAMVIQNPRYQVTQFGKPVTLSCSQTLNHNVMYWYQQKSSQAPKLLFHYYDKDFNNEADTPDNFQSRRPNTSFCFLDIRSPGLGDTAMYLCATNKGSGGLLQYFGPGTRLTVL.

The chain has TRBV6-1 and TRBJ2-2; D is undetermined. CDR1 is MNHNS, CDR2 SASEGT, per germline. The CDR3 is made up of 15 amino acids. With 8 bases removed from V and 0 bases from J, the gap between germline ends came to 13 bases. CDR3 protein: CASESRGANTGELFF. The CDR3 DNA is TGTGCCAGCGAAAGTAGAGGCGCGAACACCGGGGAGCTGTTTTTT.

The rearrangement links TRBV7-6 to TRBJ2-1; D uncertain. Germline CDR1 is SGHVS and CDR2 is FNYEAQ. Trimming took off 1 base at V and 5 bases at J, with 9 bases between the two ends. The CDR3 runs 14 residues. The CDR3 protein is CASSLVVADNEQFF. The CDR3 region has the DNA TGTGCCAGCAGCTTAGTGGTGGCAGACAATGAGCAGTTCTTC.

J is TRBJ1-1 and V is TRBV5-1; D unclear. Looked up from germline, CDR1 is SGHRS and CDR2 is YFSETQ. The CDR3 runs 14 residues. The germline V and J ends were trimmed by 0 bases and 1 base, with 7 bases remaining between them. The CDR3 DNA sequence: TGCGCCAGCAGCTTGGAAGCAGAGAACACTGAAGCTTTCTTT. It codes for CASSLEAENTEAFF.

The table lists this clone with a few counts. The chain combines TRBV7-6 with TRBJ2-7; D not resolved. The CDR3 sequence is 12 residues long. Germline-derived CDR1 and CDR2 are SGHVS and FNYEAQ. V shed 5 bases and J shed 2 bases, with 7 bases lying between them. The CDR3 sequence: CASSTLPYEQYF. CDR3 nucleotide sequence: TGTGCCAGCAGCACACTACCCTACGAGCAGTACTTC.

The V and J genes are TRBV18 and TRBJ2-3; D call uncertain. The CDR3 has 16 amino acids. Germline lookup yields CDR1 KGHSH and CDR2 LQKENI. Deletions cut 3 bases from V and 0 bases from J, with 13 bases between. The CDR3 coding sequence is TGTGCCAGCTCACCCCGGACGGAAGCTAGCACAGATACGCAGTATTTT. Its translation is CASSPRTEASTDTQYF.

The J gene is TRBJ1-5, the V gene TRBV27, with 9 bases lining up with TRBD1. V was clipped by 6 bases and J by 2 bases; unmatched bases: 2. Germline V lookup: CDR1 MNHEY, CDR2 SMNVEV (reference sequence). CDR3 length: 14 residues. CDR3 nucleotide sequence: TGTGCCAGCAGGGGACAGGGCCGCAATCAGCCCCAGCATTTT. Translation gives CASRGQGRNQPQHF.

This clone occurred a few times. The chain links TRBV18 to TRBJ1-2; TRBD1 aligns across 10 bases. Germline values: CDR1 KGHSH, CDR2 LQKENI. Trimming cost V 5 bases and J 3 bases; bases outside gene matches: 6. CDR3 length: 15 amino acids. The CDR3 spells CASSKGTGDDYGYTF. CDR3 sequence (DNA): TGTGCCAGCTCAAAGGGGACAGGGGATGACTATGGCTACACCTTC.

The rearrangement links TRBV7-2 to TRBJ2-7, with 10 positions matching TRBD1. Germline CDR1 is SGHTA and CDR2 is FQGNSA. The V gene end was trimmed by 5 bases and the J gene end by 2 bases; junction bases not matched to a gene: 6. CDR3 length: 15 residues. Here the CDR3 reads CASSIPGQGTYEQYF. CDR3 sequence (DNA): TGTGCCAGCAGCATTCCGGGACAGGGGACCTACGAGCAGTACTTC. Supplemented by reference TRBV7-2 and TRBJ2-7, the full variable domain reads GAGVSQSPSNKVTEKGKDVELRCDPISGHTALYWYRQSLGQGLEFLIYFQGNSAPDKSGLPSDRFSAERTGGSVSTLTIQRTQQEDSAVYLCASSIPGQGTYEQYFGPGTRLTVT.

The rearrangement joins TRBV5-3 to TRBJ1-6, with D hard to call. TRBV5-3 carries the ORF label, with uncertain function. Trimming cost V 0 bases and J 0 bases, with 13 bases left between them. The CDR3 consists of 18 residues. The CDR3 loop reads CARSLALHETSYNSPLHF. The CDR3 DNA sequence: TGTGCCAGAAGCTTGGCCTTACACGAAACCTCCTATAATTCACCCCTCCACTTT.

The CDR3 reads CASSTSGSVTGELFF. In DNA form, the CDR3 reads TGTGCCAGCAGTACTAGCGGGAGTGTGACCGGGGAGCTGTTTTTT. This chain links TRBV28 with TRBJ2-2, with 11 bases fitting TRBD2. The CDR3 has 15 amino acids. J lost 5 bases, V lost 5 bases, and 4 bases had no gene match. Germline V gene sequence: CDR1 MDHEN, CDR2 SYDVKM.